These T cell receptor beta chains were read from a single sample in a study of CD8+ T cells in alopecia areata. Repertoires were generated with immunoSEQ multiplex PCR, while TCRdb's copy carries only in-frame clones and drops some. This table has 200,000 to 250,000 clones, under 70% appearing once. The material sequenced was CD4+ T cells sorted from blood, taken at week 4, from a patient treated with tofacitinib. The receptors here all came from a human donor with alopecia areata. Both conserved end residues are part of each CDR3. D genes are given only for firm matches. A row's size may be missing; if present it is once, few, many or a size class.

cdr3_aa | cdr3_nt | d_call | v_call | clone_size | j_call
CSVGRRISGANVLTF | TGCAGCGTTGGAAGGCGGATCTCTGGGGCCAACGTCCTGACTTTC | . | TRBV29-1 | . | TRBJ2-6
CASSPAEGQSPLHF | TGTGCCAGCTCACCAGCTGAGGGACAATCACCCCTCCACTTT | . | TRBV18 | . | TRBJ1-6
CASSESSSGANVLTF | TGTGCCAGCAGCGAGTCCAGCTCTGGGGCCAACGTCCTGACTTTC | . | TRBV9 | . | TRBJ2-6
CAWSVQTDRRGYTF | TGTGCCTGGAGTGTACAGACAGACCGACGGGGCTACACCTTC | . | TRBV30 | . | TRBJ1-2
CASSSLYGYTF | TGTGCCAGCAGTTCACTCTATGGCTACACCTTC | . | TRBV6-5 | . | TRBJ1-2
CAWSGPSYGYTF | TGTGCCTGGAGTGGACCATCCTATGGCTACACCTTC | . | TRBV30 | . | TRBJ1-2
CASMGQANTEAFF | TGTGCCAGCATGGGACAGGCGAACACTGAAGCTTTCTTT | TRBD1 | TRBV2 | few | TRBJ1-1
CATSRDTTGGHTEAFF | TGTGCCACCAGCAGAGATACGACAGGGGGCCACACTGAAGCTTTCTTT | TRBD1 | TRBV15 | . | TRBJ1-1
CATSRLIEETQYF | TGTGCCACCAGCAGATTGATTGAAGAGACCCAGTACTTC | . | TRBV15 | . | TRBJ2-5
CASRGQGNSGANVLTF | TGCGCCAGCAGAGGACAGGGAAACTCTGGGGCCAACGTCCTGACTTTC | TRBD1 | TRBV5-1 | . | TRBJ2-6
CASSKGSANEKLFF | TGCGCCAGCAGCAAGGGGAGTGCTAATGAAAAACTGTTTTTT | . | TRBV4-3 | . | TRBJ1-4
CASREGRSGNTIYF | TGTGCCAGCAGAGAAGGGCGCTCTGGAAACACCATATATTTT | . | TRBV6-6 | . | TRBJ1-3
CASSLGGANTEAFF | TGCGCCAGCAGCTTGGGAGGGGCGAACACTGAAGCTTTCTTT | . | TRBV5-1 | few | TRBJ1-1
CASSEGGGTDTQYF | TGTGCCAGCAGTGAAGGCGGGGGCACAGATACGCAGTATTTT | . | TRBV25-1 | . | TRBJ2-3
CSVETGGTSTDTQYF | TGCAGCGTTGAAACAGGGGGAACTAGCACAGATACGCAGTATTTT | TRBD1 | TRBV29-1 | . | TRBJ2-3
CSVRQGMNTEAFF | TGCAGCGTCCGTCAGGGAATGAACACTGAAGCTTTCTTT | . | TRBV29-1 | few | TRBJ1-1
CASSSDRGREKLFF | TGTGCCAGCAGCTCCGACAGGGGCCGGGAAAAACTGTTTTTT | TRBD1 | TRBV5-4 | . | TRBJ1-4
CASSPQAGNSYEQYF | TGTGCCAGCAGCCCTCAAGCGGGGAACTCCTACGAGCAGTACTTC | TRBD2 | TRBV7-2 | . | TRBJ2-7
CASSVSGDTGELFF | TGTGCCAGCAGCGTATCAGGGGACACCGGGGAGCTGTTTTTT | . | TRBV9 | . | TRBJ2-2
CASSLTSYEQYF | TGTGCCAGCAGCTTGACTAGCTACGAGCAGTACTTC | . | TRBV11-1 | . | TRBJ2-7
CSARGLAGETQYF | TGCAGCGCCCGAGGACTAGCGGGGGAGACCCAGTACTTC | TRBD2 | TRBV29-1 | few | TRBJ2-5
CASSRSGEETQYF | TGTGCCAGCTCAAGGTCAGGAGAAGAGACCCAGTACTTC | . | TRBV18 | . | TRBJ2-5
CAVGAAGGGETQYF | TGTGCCGTCGGTGCGGCGGGGGGAGGAGAGACCCAGTACTTC | TRBD2 | TRBV5-4 | . | TRBJ2-5
CAWSIGQENYGYTF | TGTGCCTGGAGTATAGGACAGGAGAACTATGGCTACACCTTC | TRBD1 | TRBV30 | . | TRBJ1-2
CASSYSANSYNEQFF | TGTGCCAGCAGTTACTCGGCTAACTCCTACAATGAGCAGTTCTTC | . | TRBV6-5 | once | TRBJ2-1
CAIRLHRGSNQPQHF | TGTGCCATCAGGCTTCACAGGGGAAGCAATCAGCCCCAGCATTTT | TRBD1 | TRBV10-3 | . | TRBJ1-5
CASSQDRLGTQYF | TGCGCCAGCAGCCAAGATCGGCTGGGTACGCAGTATTTT | . | TRBV4-3 | . | TRBJ2-3
CASKRDRLNTEAFF | TGTGCCAGCAAACGGGACAGGTTGAACACTGAAGCTTTCTTT | TRBD1 | TRBV2 | . | TRBJ1-1
CASSLAGGSTDTQYF | TGCGCCAGCAGCCTAGCGGGGGGTTCCACAGATACGCAGTATTTT | TRBD2 | TRBV5-1 | . | TRBJ2-3
CASSQDPPQGSAKNIQYF | TGCGCCAGCAGCCAAGACCCACCCCAGGGCTCAGCCAAAAACATTCAGTACTTC | . | TRBV4-1 | . | TRBJ2-4
CAWRPSRVYGYTF | TGTGCCTGGAGACCCTCGCGGGTCTATGGCTACACCTTC | . | TRBV30 | . | TRBJ1-2
CASSLGAGAREQYF | TGCGCCAGCAGCTTGGGAGCAGGGGCGAGGGAGCAGTACTTC | . | TRBV5-1 | . | TRBJ2-7
CASKRGKGETQYF | TGTGCCAGTAAGAGGGGGAAGGGAGAGACCCAGTACTTC | . | TRBV7-8 | . | TRBJ2-5
CASSRGPATNEKLFF | TGTGCCAGCAGCCGGGGACCTGCAACTAATGAAAAACTGTTTTTT | . | TRBV7-8 | . | TRBJ1-4
CSVALSREETQYF | TGCAGCGTCGCTCTGAGCAGGGAAGAGACCCAGTACTTC | . | TRBV29-1 | . | TRBJ2-5
CASSLAAGRNSPLHF | TGCGCCAGCAGCTTGGCCGCAGGGAGGAATTCACCCCTCCACTTT | . | TRBV5-1 | . | TRBJ1-6
CASSPAGGYQETQYF | TGTGCCAGCAGCCCAGCGGGGGGGTACCAAGAGACCCAGTACTTC | TRBD2 | TRBV7-3 | few | TRBJ2-5
CSVGGSNQPQHF | TGCAGCGTTGGGGGCAGCAATCAGCCCCAGCATTTT | . | TRBV29-1 | few | TRBJ1-5
CASRDRENQPQHF | TGTGCCAGCAGGGACAGGGAGAATCAGCCCCAGCATTTT | TRBD1 | TRBV2 | . | TRBJ1-5
CASSKALHHSPLHF | TGTGCCAGCAGCAAAGCGCTCCATCATTCACCCCTCCACTTT | . | TRBV21-1 | once | TRBJ1-6
CASSGGRNTEAFF | TGTGCCAGCAGTGGAGGACGGAACACTGAAGCTTTCTTT | . | TRBV2 | . | TRBJ1-1
CASSKGQGGYGYTF | TGTGCCAGCAGCAAAGGACAGGGGGGCTATGGCTACACCTTC | TRBD1 | TRBV7-2 | few | TRBJ1-2
CASSPGLAGGETQYF | TGTGCCAGCAGTCCGGGACTAGCGGGGGGGGAGACCCAGTACTTC | TRBD2 | TRBV6-5 | few | TRBJ2-5
CASSKADRAYPYEQYF | TGTGCCAGCAGCAAAGCGGACAGGGCTTATCCCTACGAGCAGTACTTC | . | TRBV21-1 | few | TRBJ2-7
CASSFSATYRGQGGYTF | TGTGCCAGCAGTTTTTCGGCGACCTACAGGGGACAGGGGGGCTACACCTTC | TRBD1 | TRBV27 | . | TRBJ1-2
CAWSRLEYEQFF | TGTGCCTGGAGCCGACTGGAATATGAGCAGTTCTTC | . | TRBV30 | once | TRBJ2-1
CAISEFTEGEQFF | TGTGCCATCAGTGAGTTCACTGAGGGTGAGCAGTTCTTC | . | TRBV10-3 | few | TRBJ2-1
CASSSYPLAGVETQYF | TGTGCCAGCAGCTCTTACCCATTAGCGGGGGTGGAGACCCAGTACTTC | TRBD2 | TRBV7-2 | once | TRBJ2-5
CASRQQSGSETQYF | TGCGCCAGCAGGCAGCAGAGCGGTAGCGAGACCCAGTACTTC | . | TRBV5-1 | . | TRBJ2-5
CASSERGRETQYF | TGCGCCAGCAGTGAGAGGGGTAGAGAGACCCAGTACTTC | . | TRBV10-2 | few | TRBJ2-5
CASSLSLNTEAFF | TGCGCCAGCAGCTTGAGCCTTAACACTGAAGCTTTCTTT | . | TRBV5-1 | few | TRBJ1-1
CAITRDAGPTDTQYF | TGTGCCATCACCAGAGACGCGGGTCCCACAGATACGCAGTATTTT | . | TRBV10-3 | . | TRBJ2-3
CASSVGQGSGGYTF | TGCGCCAGCAGCGTCGGACAGGGTAGCGGAGGCTACACCTTC | TRBD1 | TRBV5-1 | . | TRBJ1-2
CASSQNPQGYNSPLHF | TGCGCCAGCAGCCAAAATCCCCAGGGGTATAATTCACCCCTCCACTTT | . | TRBV4-3 | few | TRBJ1-6
CSARAMRTTGETQYF | TGCAGCGCTCGGGCCATGAGAACGACGGGGGAGACCCAGTACTTC | . | TRBV29-1 | few | TRBJ2-5
CASTPGPGETQYF | TGTGCCAGCACCCCCGGGCCGGGAGAGACCCAGTACTTC | . | TRBV9 | few | TRBJ2-5
CASSQDTSYNEQFF | TGCGCCAGCAGCCAAGATACCAGCTACAATGAGCAGTTCTTC | . | TRBV4-3 | few | TRBJ2-1
CASSLGLAGVETQYF | TGTGCCAGCAGCTTGGGACTAGCGGGGGTAGAGACCCAGTACTTC | TRBD2 | TRBV5-4 | . | TRBJ2-5
CASSFGDGNSPLHF | TGCGCCAGCAGTTTTGGGGACGGTAATTCACCCCTCCACTTT | . | TRBV5-1 | few | TRBJ1-6
CASSQDRPNTEAFF | TGCGCCAGCAGCCAAGACAGACCTAACACTGAAGCTTTCTTT | . | TRBV4-1 | few | TRBJ1-1